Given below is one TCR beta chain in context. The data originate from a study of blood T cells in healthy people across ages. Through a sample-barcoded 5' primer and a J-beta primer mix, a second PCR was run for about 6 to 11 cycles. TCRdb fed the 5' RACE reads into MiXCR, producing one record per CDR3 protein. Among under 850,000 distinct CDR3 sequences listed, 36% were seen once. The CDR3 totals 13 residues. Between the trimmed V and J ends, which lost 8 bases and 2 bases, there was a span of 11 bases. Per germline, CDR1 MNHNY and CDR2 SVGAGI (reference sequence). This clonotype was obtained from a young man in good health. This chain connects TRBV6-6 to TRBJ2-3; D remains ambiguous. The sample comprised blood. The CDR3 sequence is CASGETNTDTQYF. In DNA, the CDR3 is TGTGCCAGCGGCGAAACTAACACAGATACGCAGTATTTT.